The clone carrying this TCR beta chain was picked up many times. The data are from a study of blood T cells in healthy people across ages. Together with a sample-barcoded 5' primer, a J-beta primer mix was included in a second PCR lasting about 6 to 11 cycles. TCRdb redid the calling of the 5' RACE reads with MiXCR, one entry per CDR3 protein. This table holds hundreds of thousands of distinct CDR3 sequences, approximately 30% found once. Looked up from germline, CDR1 is LNHNV and CDR2 is YYDKDF (reference sequence). This CDR3 region has 14 residues. V lost 3 bases and J lost 6; bases outside the gene matches: 8.

The receptor's source is a woman of 80 years or more in good health. The source material was blood. The gene calls are TRBV15 and TRBJ2-7; the match to TRBD1 covers 7 bases. As DNA, the CDR3 is TGTGCCACCAGCAGGGCCGACAGGGAGAGCGAGCAGTACTTC. As protein: CATSRADRESEQYF.